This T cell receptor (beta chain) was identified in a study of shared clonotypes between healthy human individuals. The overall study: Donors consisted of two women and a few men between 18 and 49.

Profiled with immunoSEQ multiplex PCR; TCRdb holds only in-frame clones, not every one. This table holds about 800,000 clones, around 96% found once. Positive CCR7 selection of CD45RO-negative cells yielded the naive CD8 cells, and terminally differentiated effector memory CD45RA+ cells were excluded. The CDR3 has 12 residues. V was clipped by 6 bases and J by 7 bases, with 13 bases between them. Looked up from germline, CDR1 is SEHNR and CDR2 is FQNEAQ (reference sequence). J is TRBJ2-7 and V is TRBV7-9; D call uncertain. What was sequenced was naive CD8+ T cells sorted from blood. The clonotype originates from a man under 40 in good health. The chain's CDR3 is CASRPPVREQYF. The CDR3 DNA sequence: TGTGCCAGCAGACCCCCCGTTAGGGAGCAGTACTTC.